This is a list of T cell receptor beta chains from one sample in a study of OX40 agonist ivuxolimab in advanced cancers. Sequencing was performed with immunoSEQ multiplex PCR; in TCRdb, only in-frame clones are kept and a portion is missing. The sample has around 40,000 clones; 85% to 90% are singletons. Sequences were derived from CD4+ or CD8+ T cells sorted from blood, sampled in a trial of the OX40 agonist ivuxolimab. All receptors come from an adult with an advanced solid tumor such as melanoma, head and neck, liver or kidney cancer. CDR3s include the opening cysteine and the closing phenylalanine or tryptophan. The order of the fields is V gene, clone size, D gene, J gene, CDR3 protein, CDR3 DNA. D genes are given only for firm matches. Only some rows state a clone size, as once, few, many or a class for expanded clones.

V gene: TRBV5-4; clone size: -; D gene: -; J gene: TRBJ2-1; CDR3 protein: CASTDGGYNEQFF; CDR3 DNA: TGTGCCAGTACGGACGGAGGATACAATGAGCAGTTCTTC
V gene: TRBV14; clone size: -; D gene: TRBD2; J gene: TRBJ2-1; CDR3 protein: CASSQESGGRADEQFF; CDR3 DNA: TGTGCCAGCAGCCAAGAAAGTGGCGGGAGGGCCGATGAGCAGTTCTTC
V gene: TRBV11-2; clone size: -; D gene: TRBD2; J gene: TRBJ2-7; CDR3 protein: CASSLEPASGYEQYF; CDR3 DNA: TGTGCCAGCAGCTTAGAACCCGCTAGCGGCTACGAGCAGTACTTC
V gene: TRBV7-6; clone size: -; D gene: -; J gene: TRBJ1-4; CDR3 protein: CASSLTSGSGFKLFF; CDR3 DNA: TGTGCCAGCAGCTTAACCTCTGGATCAGGGTTTAAACTGTTTTTT
V gene: TRBV27; clone size: once; D gene: -; J gene: TRBJ1-1; CDR3 protein: CASSPITVNTEAFF; CDR3 DNA: TGTGCCAGCAGTCCCATAACAGTGAACACTGAAGCTTTCTTT
V gene: TRBV9; clone size: -; D gene: -; J gene: TRBJ2-1; CDR3 protein: CASSARGSYNEQFF; CDR3 DNA: TGTGCCAGCAGCGCGCGGGGTTCTTACAATGAGCAGTTCTTC
V gene: TRBV7-2; clone size: -; D gene: -; J gene: TRBJ2-3; CDR3 protein: CASSLGGSRSTDTQYF; CDR3 DNA: TGTGCCAGCAGCTTAGGTGGCAGCCGCAGCACAGATACGCAGTATTTT
V gene: TRBV6-1; clone size: -; D gene: -; J gene: TRBJ1-2; CDR3 protein: CASSLTALTNYGYTF; CDR3 DNA: TGTGCCAGCAGTTTAACAGCGTTAACTAACTATGGCTACACCTTC
V gene: TRBV5-4; clone size: -; D gene: -; J gene: TRBJ1-1; CDR3 protein: CASSLAGPNTEAFF; CDR3 DNA: TGTGCCAGCAGCCTGGCAGGGCCCAACACTGAAGCTTTCTTT
V gene: TRBV4-1; clone size: -; D gene: TRBD1; J gene: TRBJ1-1; CDR3 protein: CASSQEDRGVAEAFF; CDR3 DNA: TGCGCCAGCAGCCAAGAGGACAGGGGGGTAGCTGAAGCTTTCTTT
V gene: TRBV6-1; clone size: -; D gene: -; J gene: TRBJ2-7; CDR3 protein: CASSEIPGVGDEQYF; CDR3 DNA: TGTGCCAGCAGTGAAATTCCAGGGGTGGGAGACGAGCAGTACTTC
V gene: TRBV6-5; clone size: -; D gene: TRBD1; J gene: TRBJ1-1; CDR3 protein: CASSYGTGNTEAFF; CDR3 DNA: TGTGCCAGCAGTTACGGGACAGGGAACACTGAAGCTTTCTTT
V gene: TRBV4-1; clone size: -; D gene: -; J gene: TRBJ1-1; CDR3 protein: CASSAEGGLNTEAFF; CDR3 DNA: TGCGCCAGCAGCGCGGAAGGGGGGCTGAACACTGAAGCTTTCTTT
V gene: TRBV6-6; clone size: -; D gene: -; J gene: TRBJ1-6; CDR3 protein: CASNSVGGYSPLHF; CDR3 DNA: TGTGCCAGCAATTCGGTAGGAGGGTATTCACCCCTCCACTTT
V gene: TRBV10-1; clone size: -; D gene: -; J gene: TRBJ1-1; CDR3 protein: CASSEDSANTEAFF; CDR3 DNA: TGCGCCAGCAGTGAAGACAGCGCGAACACTGAAGCTTTCTTT
V gene: TRBV29-1; clone size: once; D gene: -; J gene: TRBJ1-1; CDR3 protein: CSVWAWDTEAFF; CDR3 DNA: TGCAGCGTTTGGGCTTGGGACACTGAAGCTTTCTTT
V gene: TRBV18; clone size: few; D gene: -; J gene: TRBJ2-7; CDR3 protein: CASSPDGYEQYF; CDR3 DNA: TGTGCCAGCTCACCAGACGGCTACGAGCAGTACTTC
V gene: TRBV27; clone size: -; D gene: -; J gene: TRBJ2-1; CDR3 protein: CASSLLGPYNEQFF; CDR3 DNA: TGTGCCAGCAGTTTACTAGGCCCCTACAATGAGCAGTTCTTC
V gene: TRBV19; clone size: -; D gene: -; J gene: TRBJ2-3; CDR3 protein: CASSIVASWTDTQYF; CDR3 DNA: TGTGCCAGTAGTATAGTAGCTAGCTGGACAGATACGCAGTATTTT